The next 2 T cell receptor beta chains were all read from a single sample in a study of molecular identifiers for immune sequencing clone quantification. MiXCR was run by TCRdb on the PCR reads, yielding one entry per CDR3 protein. The sample includes approximately 630,000 distinct CDR3 sequences, 25% of them seen just once. The specimen sequenced was naive CD8+ T cells from blood, with Jurkat cell RNA spiked in. Subset indicated: FACS-sorted CD8+CD4-CCR7+CD45RA+ naive T cells. These receptor sequences come from a human donor in good health. Some libraries in this study had Jurkat cell RNA spiked in.

This chain links TRBV15 with TRBJ2-3; D is uncertain. Germline V lookup: CDR1 LNHNV, CDR2 YYDKDF (reference sequence). The V end lost 0 bases, the J end lost 6 bases, and 10 bases lay between the germline ends. This CDR3 is 14 amino acids long. CDR3 in DNA: TGTGCCACCAGCAGAGAATTCCAACAGGATACGCAGTATTTT. This encodes CATSREFQQDTQYF.

The chain combines TRBV3-1 with TRBJ2-2; tentatively, D is TRBD1 (6 bases). The V gene's germline CDR1 is LGHDT and CDR2 YNNKEL (reference sequence). V was shortened by 1 base and J by 4 bases, with 10 bases between the two germline ends. There are 15 residues in the CDR3. The CDR3 reads CASSQVQGSTGELFF. The CDR3 nucleotides read TGTGCCAGCAGCCAAGTTCAGGGGAGCACCGGGGAGCTGTTTTTT.